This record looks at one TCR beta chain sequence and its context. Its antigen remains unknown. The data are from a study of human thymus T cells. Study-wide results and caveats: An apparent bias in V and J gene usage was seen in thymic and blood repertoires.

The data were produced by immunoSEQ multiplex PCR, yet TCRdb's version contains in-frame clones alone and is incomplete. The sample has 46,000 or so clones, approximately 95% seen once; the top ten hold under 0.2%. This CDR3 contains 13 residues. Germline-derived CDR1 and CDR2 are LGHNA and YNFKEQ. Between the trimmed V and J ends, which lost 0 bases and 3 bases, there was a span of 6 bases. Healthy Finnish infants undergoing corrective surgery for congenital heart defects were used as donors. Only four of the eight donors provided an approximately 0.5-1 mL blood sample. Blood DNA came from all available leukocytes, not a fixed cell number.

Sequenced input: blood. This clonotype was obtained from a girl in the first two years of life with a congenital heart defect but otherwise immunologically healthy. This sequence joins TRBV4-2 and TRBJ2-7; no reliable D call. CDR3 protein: CASSQDANYEQYF. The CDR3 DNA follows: TGTGCCAGCAGCCAAGACGCCAACTACGAGCAGTACTTC.